These 22 T cell receptor beta chains were all obtained from the same sample, sequenced in a study of CD8 T cells in Susac syndrome. Reverse transcription used roughly 0.45 to 1 ug RNA and random hexamers. In TCRdb, the immunoSEQ multiplex PCR reads were re-called with MiXCR into one record per CDR3 protein. The sample records around 99,000 distinct CDR3 sequences, 95% to 98% being singletons. Material: CD4+ T cells from PBMCs. The receptors stem from a human donor in good health.

This chain joins TRBV27 and TRBJ2-2; maybe TRBD1 (6 bases). The CDR3 spans 15 residues. CDR1 is MNHEY and CDR2 is SMNVEV in the germline V gene (reference sequence). Between the trimmed V and J ends, which lost 5 bases and 3 bases, there was a span of 13 bases. DNA of the CDR3: TGTGCCAGCAGTACTGGACAGAGCTACACCGGGGAGCTGTTTTTT. Its protein product is CASSTGQSYTGELFF.

This chain links TRBV6-6 with TRBJ1-5, with D unresolved. Trimming stripped 2 bases from V and 4 bases from J, with 6 bases between. This CDR3 is built from 13 residues. Per the germline V gene, CDR1 is MNHNY and CDR2 is SVGAGI (reference sequence). The CDR3 region is CASSYTANQPQHF. Here the CDR3 DNA reads TGTGCCAGCAGTTACACAGCGAATCAGCCCCAGCATTTT.

The rearrangement links TRBV6-1 to TRBJ2-5, with 9 bases that match TRBD1. Losses at the gene ends were 10 bases for V and 5 bases for J; bases not matched to a gene: 5. The CDR3 contains 12 residues. CDR1 is MNHNS, CDR2 SASEGT, per germline. CDR3: CAISTGGETQYF. The CDR3 bases are TGTGCCATCTCTACAGGGGGCGAGACCCAGTACTTC.

This chain links TRBV6-5 with TRBJ2-3; no clear D. The germline gives CDR1 MNHEY, CDR2 SVGAGI. There are 14 residues in the CDR3. Trimming pared 6 bases from V and 2 bases from J, leaving 12 bases between. The CDR3 protein is CASRPGQHTDTQYF. For the CDR3, the DNA is TGTGCCAGCAGGCCGGGCCAACACACAGATACGCAGTATTTT.

In DNA form, the CDR3 reads TGTGCCAGTAGTATCTCAAGGGACAGGGGAGTTCGAAACATTCAGTACTTC. This codes for CASSISRDRGVRNIQYF. The V and J genes are TRBV19 and TRBJ2-4; TRBD1 matches at 10 bases. This CDR3 comprises 17 residues. With V trimmed by 3 bases and J by 6 bases, 11 bases remained unmatched. Germline values: CDR1 LNHDA, CDR2 SQIVND (reference sequence).

The chain has TRBV2 and TRBJ2-5; 8 bases agree with TRBD1. This CDR3 region has 14 residues. Germline lookup yields CDR1 SNHLY and CDR2 FYNNEI. With V trimmed by 7 bases and J by 6 bases, 10 bases remained unmatched. This CDR3 is CASTEGQAYQTQYF. CDR3 nucleotide sequence: TGTGCCAGCACCGAGGGACAGGCCTACCAGACCCAGTACTTC.

CDR3 residues: CASSQDRAKETQYF. The CDR3 region has the DNA TGTGCCAGCAGCCAGGACAGGGCCAAAGAGACCCAGTACTTC. The J gene is TRBJ2-5, the V gene TRBV6-5; 8 bases match TRBD1. This CDR3 spans 14 amino acids. The V and J ends lost 6 bases and 3 bases, in that order; junction bases with no gene match: 6. The germline gives CDR1 MNHEY, CDR2 SVGAGI.

The chain carries TRBV12-3 or TRBV12-4 and TRBJ1-2, with D perhaps TRBD1 (5 bases). V was trimmed by 7 bases and J by 3 bases, leaving 12 bases between them. The CDR3 has 13 residues. DNA for the CDR3: TGTGCCAGCAACCGGCAGGGTGACTATGGCTACACCTTC. This translates into CASNRQGDYGYTF.

The V call is TRBV6-5, the J call TRBJ2-7; 12 bases map to TRBD2. This CDR3 has 15 residues. The germline CDR1 and CDR2 sequences are MNHEY and SVGAGI. Trimming removed 8 bases from V and 3 bases from J; junction bases left unmatched: 8. CDR3 sequence: CASRRLAGANYEQYF. The CDR3 coding sequence is TGTGCCAGCCGGCGACTAGCGGGAGCAAACTACGAGCAGTACTTC.

V usage is TRBV28 and J usage is TRBJ1-4; D remains unclear. Trimming removed 4 bases at V and 2 bases at J, with 11 bases between. This CDR3 has 15 residues. The germline V gene encodes CDR1 MDHEN and CDR2 SYDVKM. The CDR3 DNA follows: TGTGCCAGCAGTTCCCGGAGGACCACTAATGAAAAACTGTTTTTT. It codes for CASSSRRTTNEKLFF.

This clonotype was seen just once. J is TRBJ2-2 and V is TRBV7-3; D remains ambiguous. The CDR3 length is 16 residues. From germline, CDR1 is SGHTA and CDR2 FQGTGA. V dropped 2 bases and J dropped 6 bases, with 16 bases sitting between them. CDR3 protein: CASSLGSVIGAGELFF. DNA of the CDR3: TGTGCCAGCAGCTTAGGGTCGGTTATTGGAGCCGGGGAGCTGTTTTTT. The variable domain in full, with the rest retrieved from reference TRBV7-3 and TRBJ2-2, is GAGVSQTPSNKVTEKGKYVELRCDPISGHTALYWYRQSLGQGPEFLIYFQGTGAADDSGLPNDRFFAVRPEGSVSTLKIQRTERGDSAVYLCASSLGSVIGAGELFFGEGSRLTVL.

Details on this clonotype: One junction end disagrees with the germline gene, perhaps due to a read error. The chain combines TRBV7-2 with TRBJ2-7, with D unresolved. The CDR3 covers 12 residues. Germline values: CDR1 SGHTA, CDR2 FQGNSA. This CDR3 reads CASSNPPKHLNF. The CDR3 DNA reads as TGTGCCAGCAGCAATCCCCCTAAACACTTAAACTTC. Supplemented by reference TRBV7-2 and TRBJ2-7, the full variable domain reads GAGVSQSPSNKVTEKGKDVELRCDPISGHTALYWYRQSLGQGLEFLIYFQGNSAPDKSGLPSDRFSAERTGGSVSTLTIQRTQQEDSAVYLCASSNPPKHLNFGPGTRLTVT.

This chain connects TRBV4-3 to TRBJ2-7, with D possibly being TRBD2 (6 bases). In germline, CDR1 is LGHNA, CDR2 YSLEER. The CDR3 length is 15 residues. Deletions cut 0 bases from V and 6 bases from J, with 15 bases between. As DNA, the CDR3 is TGCGCCAGCAGCCAAGAACTAGCCAGAAATTTCGAGCAGTACTTC. This gives the protein CASSQELARNFEQYF.

The CDR3 sequence: CATGKGGEMDQPQHF. The CDR3, as DNA: TGTGCCACCGGAAAGGGGGGTGAGATGGATCAGCCCCAGCATTTT. V and J are TRBV24-1 and TRBJ1-5, with D possibly matching TRBD1 (6 bases). CDR3 length equals 15 residues. V was cut by 9 bases and J by 5 bases, with 19 bases left in between. From germline, CDR1 is KGHDR and CDR2 SFDVKD.

The rearrangement joins TRBV13 to TRBJ2-3, with 8 bases identical to TRBD2. Germline V gene lookup returns CDR1 PRHDT and CDR2 FYEKMQ (reference sequence). V was clipped by 3 bases and J by 4 bases; unmatched bases: 6. This CDR3 has 15 amino acids. The DNA for the CDR3 is TGTGCCAGCAGCTTCGGGGGGGCCGGGGCAGATACGCAGTATTTT. Residues: CASSFGGAGADTQYF.

The chain joins TRBV3-1 to TRBJ1-2; no reliable D call. V lost 1 base, J lost 5 bases, and 8 bases lay in between. Per germline, CDR1 LGHDT and CDR2 YNNKEL (reference sequence). The CDR3 is made up of 13 amino acids. The CDR3 reads CASSQGSGYGYTF. The CDR3 DNA reads TGTGCCAGCAGCCAAGGGTCCGGTTATGGCTACACCTTC.

The chain joins TRBV19 to TRBJ2-1; no firm D call. CDR1 LNHDA and CDR2 SQIVND come from the germline V gene (reference sequence). Trimming stripped 1 base from V and 3 bases from J, with 13 bases between. The length of the CDR3 is 16 residues. CDR3 sequence reads: CASSIGTGRIYNEQFF. The CDR3 DNA reads as TGTGCCAGTAGTATAGGCACCGGCCGAATCTACAATGAGCAGTTCTTC.

V gene TRBV30 combines with J gene TRBJ1-6; D gene ambiguous. Germline values: CDR1 GTSNPN, CDR2 SVGIG (reference sequence). Trimming removed 5 bases at V and 2 bases at J, with 10 bases between. The CDR3 totals 14 residues. CDR3 bases: TGTGCCTGGGGGGAAAGCCCCTATAATTCACCCCTCCACTTT. It is translated as CAWGESPYNSPLHF.

J is TRBJ2-3 and V is TRBV6-5; D ambiguous. V was pared by 7 bases and J by 2 bases, with 4 bases between. Germline CDR1 MNHEY, CDR2 SVGAGI. The CDR3 spans 11 residues. CDR3 DNA sequence: TGTGCCAGCAAGAACACAGATACGCAGTATTTT. Encoded protein: CASKNTDTQYF.

The chain joins TRBV4-3 to TRBJ1-1; the match to TRBD1 covers 8 bases. The CDR3 runs 14 residues. J lost 8 bases, V lost 2 bases, and 7 bases had no gene match. Germline values: CDR1 LGHNA, CDR2 YSLEER. The CDR3 nucleotides are TGCGCCAGCAGCCAAATATGGCCAGGGGGCGAAGCTTTCTTT. This sequence encodes CASSQIWPGGEAFF.

The rearrangement links TRBV5-4 to TRBJ2-4, with TRBD2 identical over 9 bases. The length of the CDR3 is 15 residues. The V segment lost 3 bases and the J segment 7 bases; nucleotides outside the gene matches: 8. Germline loops: CDR1 SGHNT, CDR2 YYREEE (reference sequence). The CDR3 loop reads CASSSWREGTNIQYF. In DNA, the CDR3 is TGTGCCAGCAGCTCCTGGCGGGAGGGAACTAACATTCAGTACTTC.

This clonotype was observed a handful of times. The J gene is TRBJ1-1, the V gene TRBV3-1, with a possible D match to TRBD1 (5 bases). Trimming left V 6 bases short and J 0 bases short, with 11 bases between. The CDR3 totals 14 residues. Looked up from germline, CDR1 is LGHDT and CDR2 is YNNKEL (reference sequence). CDR3 DNA: TGTGCCAGCAGTCGCCAGGGTTTGAACACTGAAGCTTTCTTT. Translating it yields CASSRQGLNTEAFF. The variable domain in full, completed from reference TRBV3-1 and TRBJ1-1, reads DTAVSQTPKYLVTQMGNDKSIKCEQNLGHDTMYWYKQDSKKFLKIMFSYNNKELIINETVPNRFSPKSPDKAHLNLHINSLELGDSAVYFCASSRQGLNTEAFFGQGTRLTVV.